Listed below are T cell receptor beta chains from one sample, sequenced in a study of blood T cells in healthy people across ages. TCRdb re-called the 5' RACE reads with MiXCR, one entry per CDR3 protein. This table has 550,000 to 750,000 distinct CDR3 sequences, approximately 21% appearing once. The specimen was blood. These receptors were taken from a man aged 70 or older in good health. The CDR3 runs from the conserved cysteine through the conserved F or W. The D gene is left open where the match is weak. Clone size is shown for a subset of rows, as once, few, many or a class of expanded clone.

clone size	D gene	V gene	J gene	CDR3 DNA	CDR3 protein
-	TRBD2	TRBV28	TRBJ2-2	TGTGCCAGCACACGGGGACTAGCGGGAGAAGTTTTCACCGGGGAGCTGTTTTTT	CASTRGLAGEVFTGELFF
-	-	TRBV12-3/TRBV12-4	TRBJ2-7	TGTGCCGGCAGTTTGAATAGTGGCTCCTACGAGCAGTACTTC	CAGSLNSGSYEQYF
once	-	TRBV11-2	TRBJ2-1	TGTGCCAGCAGCACCTACACCGGGAGAATCTACAATGAGCAGTTCTTC	CASSTYTGRIYNEQFF
-	-	TRBV14	TRBJ2-1	TGTGCCAGCAGCGCCCTCGGGACTTCCAATGAGCAGTTCTTC	CASSALGTSNEQFF
-	TRBD2	TRBV2	TRBJ2-1	TGTGCCAGCAGTGAATTTTTAGCGGGAGGATTCAATGAGCAGTTCTTC	CASSEFLAGGFNEQFF
-	TRBD2	TRBV7-2	TRBJ2-3	TGTGCCAGCAGCTTCAAAGCGGGAGGCGGAGTAGATACGCAGTATTTT	CASSFKAGGGVDTQYF
few	TRBD1	TRBV20-1	TRBJ2-5	TGCAGTGCTAGGCTCAAGCCCGGGACAGCCAGTAGGACCCAGTACTTC	CSARLKPGTASRTQYF
-	-	TRBV7-2	TRBJ1-2	TGTGCCAGCAGCTTAGGTCCAGGAGCTAACTATCGCTACACCTTC	CASSLGPGANYRYTF
few	TRBD2	TRBV9	TRBJ2-5	TGTGCCAGCAGCGCGACCGGGACTAGCGTCAAAGAGACCCAGTACTTC	CASSATGTSVKETQYF
-	-	TRBV7-2	TRBJ2-5	TGTGCCAGCAGCTTAGAGCGCCCGGGACAAGAGACCCAGTACTTC	CASSLERPGQETQYF
many	TRBD2	TRBV7-9	TRBJ2-3	TGTGCCAGCAGACTAGCGGGAGTCACAGATACGCAGTATTTT	CASRLAGVTDTQYF
-	TRBD1	TRBV12-3/TRBV12-4	TRBJ1-4	TGTGCCAGCAGCAACCCGACAGGGGGCGTTGAAAAACTGTTTTTT	CASSNPTGGVEKLFF
-	-	TRBV29-1	TRBJ2-5	TGCAGCGTTGAGCCGGGGGAGACCCAGTACTTC	CSVEPGETQYF
-	-	TRBV7-9	TRBJ2-2	TGTGCCAGCAGCTCTAATCAAGCGGGGGAGCTGTTTTTT	CASSSNQAGELFF
few	-	TRBV3-1	TRBJ1-2	TGTGCCAGCAGTAACAGGTACTCTAGCTATGGCTACACCTTC	CASSNRYSSYGYTF
-	TRBD2	TRBV4-1	TRBJ2-1	TGCGCCAGCAGCCAAGACGGGGGACTAGCGGGAGCCAGGGAGCAGTTCTTC	CASSQDGGLAGAREQFF
-	TRBD2	TRBV7-2	TRBJ2-2	TGTGCCAGCAGCGACCGATGGGGGGGTGGCAGAGGGGAGCTGTTTTTT	CASSDRWGGGRGELFF
few	TRBD1	TRBV25-1	TRBJ2-7	TGTGCCAGCCTAAACAGGGGGCACGAGCAGTACTTC	CASLNRGHEQYF
few	-	TRBV7-9	TRBJ2-2	TGTGCCAGCAGCCCTCTGGGGACAACGAACACCGGGGAGCTGTTTTTT	CASSPLGTTNTGELFF
-	TRBD1	TRBV10-3	TRBJ2-7	TGTGCCATCAGCCTGACAGGGAACGAGCAGTACTTC	CAISLTGNEQYF
few	TRBD2	TRBV7-2	TRBJ2-3	TGTGCCAGCAGCAAAACTAGCGGGACGGGCACAGATACGCAGTATTTT	CASSKTSGTGTDTQYF
few	-	TRBV6-6	TRBJ2-1	TGTGCGACCAAGTCCCAGGAATACAATGAGCAGTTCTTC	CATKSQEYNEQFF
-	TRBD2	TRBV20-1	TRBJ2-3	TGCAGTGCCACCGGGACTAGCGGTCGATCGCTAACAGATACGCAGTATTTT	CSATGTSGRSLTDTQYF
-	-	TRBV5-1	TRBJ1-2	TGCGCCAGCAAAAAAGATACAGGGACTGGCTACACCTTC	CASKKDTGTGYTF
-	TRBD2	TRBV20-1	TRBJ2-5	TGCAGTGCTAGAGATAGGACTAGCGGGAGGGAGACCCAGTACTTC	CSARDRTSGRETQYF
few	-	TRBV7-9	TRBJ2-1	TGTGCCAGCAGGGCAGCAGGGGAGCAGTTCTTC	CASRAAGEQFF
few	-	TRBV6-6	TRBJ2-7	TGTGCCAGCAGGAGGACAGAGGGAGCCTACGAGCAGTACTTC	CASRRTEGAYEQYF
few	TRBD1	TRBV28	TRBJ2-7	TGTGCCAGCAGTTTTCTTGGGACAGGCATGAGGGGCGAGCAGTACTTC	CASSFLGTGMRGEQYF
-	-	TRBV20-1	TRBJ1-6	TGCAGTGCTGCCTATTTATCCTCCTATAATTCACCCCTCCACTTT	CSAAYLSSYNSPLHF
-	-	TRBV5-1	TRBJ2-2	TGCGCCAGCAGCTTGGTAATAACCGGGGAGCTGTTTTTT	CASSLVITGELFF
-	TRBD1	TRBV20-1	TRBJ2-5	TGCAGTGCTCCCCGGGACAGGGTGGAGACCCAGTACTTC	CSAPRDRVETQYF
-	TRBD1	TRBV7-2	TRBJ2-1	TGTGCCAGCAGCTCAGGGGACAGGGGGCTGCACAATGAGCAGTTCTTC	CASSSGDRGLHNEQFF
-	-	TRBV12-5	TRBJ2-7	TGTGCTAGTGGCACCGGTTTCTTCGAGCAGTACTTC	CASGTGFFEQYF
-	TRBD2	TRBV20-1	TRBJ2-5	TGCAGTGCTAGAGACTCCCATACTAGCGTCCAAGAGACCCAGTACTTC	CSARDSHTSVQETQYF
-	TRBD2	TRBV12-3/TRBV12-4	TRBJ2-7	TGTGCCAGCAGTTCTAGCGGGAGGGCAATGTACGAGCAGTACTTC	CASSSSGRAMYEQYF
-	TRBD1	TRBV12-3/TRBV12-4	TRBJ2-5	TGTGCCAGCAGTCCTATAGTCGGGACAGAGCAAGAGACCCAGTACTTC	CASSPIVGTEQETQYF
-	-	TRBV29-1	TRBJ2-5	TGCAGCATGTCCCCTGCGACCGTTCCCGGTGGGACCCAGTACTTC	CSMSPATVPGGTQYF
many	-	TRBV28	TRBJ2-5	TGTGCCAGCAGTTTACCCGAGACACAAGAGACCCAGTACTTC	CASSLPETQETQYF